The clone carrying this T cell receptor (beta chain) was seen many times. The antigen remains undetermined. The sample belongs to a study of Graves' ophthalmopathy and Graves' hyperthyroidism. For repertoire sequencing, the TCR beta CDR3 regions were amplified from RNA transcripts. Second-round multiplex PCR came after a first-round RT-PCR that employed HTBI primers. TCRdb independently ran MiXCR on the multiplex PCR reads; one entry per CDR3 protein. The data contain hundreds of thousands of distinct CDR3 sequences, 22% of them singletons. Broader study findings: In predicting ophthalmopathy progression, the model reached about 69% sensitivity and around 72% specificity.

By definition, stable hyperthyroidism involved no ophthalmopathy within 18 months of follow-up. The TCR originated in a woman between 18 and 29 years old with stable Graves' hyperthyroidism. Some clones in this sample may be carry-over from other donors' samples. Input material: peripheral blood.

The CDR3 sequence is CASSHLRGGMNTEAFF. The CDR3 DNA follows: TGTGCCAGCTCTCACCTCAGGGGGGGGATGAACACTGAAGCTTTCTTT. The V call is TRBV6-1, the J call TRBJ1-1; 7 bases fit TRBD1. This CDR3 comprises 16 residues. Losses at the gene ends were 8 bases for V and 0 bases for J; bases not matched to a gene: 12. Germline CDR1 is MNHNS and CDR2 is SASEGT.